One and the same sample provided the 27 T cell receptor beta chains below, sequenced in a study of coeliac disease. Profiled with immunoSEQ multiplex PCR; TCRdb holds only in-frame clones, not every one. Among a few thousand clones, 50% to 65% were seen once, and the ten largest hold roughly 18%. Sequencing was carried out using intraepithelial lymphocytes from the gut. These receptors were collected from a man in his sixties with celiac disease on a gluten-free diet.

This clone counts as medium-sized. The chain uses TRBV4-1 and TRBJ1-2; maybe TRBD1 (5 bases). Trimming took 4 bases from V and 8 from J, leaving 14 bases between them. CDR1 and CDR2 from the germline V gene are MGHRA and YSYEKL. This CDR3 has 13 residues. CDR3 sequence (DNA): TGCGCCAGCAGCCCGGAAGGGGCAAGGGGCTACACCTTC. Translation: CASSPEGARGYTF.

V is TRBV9 and J is TRBJ2-1; TRBD2 matches 8 bases. Trimming removed 4 bases from V and 6 bases from J; junction bases left unmatched: 9. Germline V gene lookup returns CDR1 SGDLS and CDR2 YYNGEE. The CDR3 runs 15 residues. CDR3 bases: TGTGCCAGCAGCTCCCCGGGGGGGTTGTTCAATGAGCAGTTCTTC. Amino acids: CASSSPGGLFNEQFF.

The rearrangement links TRBV5-1 to TRBJ1-3, with D perhaps TRBD1 (6 bases). The CDR3 loop spans 16 amino acids. The V and J ends lost 4 bases and 4 bases respectively, with 18 bases between them. The germline V gene has CDR1 SGHRS and CDR2 YFSETQ. The CDR3 region is CASSPTQGVGGNTIYF. In DNA form, the CDR3 reads TGCGCCAGCAGCCCCACACAGGGAGTTGGAGGAAACACCATATATTTT. Complete variable domain (other parts from reference TRBV5-1 and TRBJ1-3): KAGVTQTPRYLIKTRGQQVTLSCSPISGHRSVSWYQQTPGQGLQFLFEYFSETQRNKGNFPGRFSGRQFSNSRSEMNVSTLELGDSALYLCASSPTQGVGGNTIYFGEGSWLTVV.

The chain couples TRBV4-3 to TRBJ2-3, with a possible D match to TRBD2 (6 bases). The germline V gene encodes CDR1 LGHNA and CDR2 YSLEER. This CDR3 is built from 15 residues. Trimming shortened V by 3 bases and J by 8 bases, and 18 bases separated the two germline ends. CDR3 sequence: CASSQGRGTSSTQYF. CDR3 nucleotide sequence: TGCGCCAGCAGCCAGGGGCGGGGAACCTCTAGTACGCAGTATTTT.

This clone is judged medium-sized. J is TRBJ1-3 and V is TRBV9; D call uncertain. V was clipped by 3 bases and J by 2 bases, with 9 bases between them. The CDR3 is made up of 14 amino acids. Germline CDR1 reads SGDLS; CDR2 reads YYNGEE. Here the CDR3 reads CASSGIPAGNTIYF. CDR3 nucleotide sequence: TGTGCCAGCAGCGGTATCCCCGCTGGAAACACCATATATTTT.

The gene calls are TRBV25-1 and TRBJ2-7, with D perhaps matching TRBD1 (5 bases). Germline-derived CDR1 and CDR2 are MGHDK and SYGVNS. Trimming took 3 bases from V and 5 from J, leaving 20 bases between them. The CDR3 totals 16 residues. This chain's CDR3 is CASSDLAWGSRNEQYF. As DNA, the CDR3 is TGTGCCAGCAGTGACTTGGCGTGGGGCTCTAGGAACGAGCAGTACTTC.

The chain links TRBV7-6 to TRBJ2-5, with D perhaps TRBD1 (5 bases). The J call may not be correct, given that the DNA end is closer to TRBJ2-7. Germline V CDR1 and CDR2: SGHVS, FNYEAQ. There are 13 residues in the CDR3. The CDR3 here is CASSWMDNYEQYF. The CDR3 DNA follows: TGTGCCAGCAGCTGGATGGACAACTACGAGCAGTACTTC.

The chain couples TRBV19 to TRBJ2-5; 8 bases are shared with TRBD1. J gave up 3 bases and V 5 bases, and 2 bases lay outside the gene matches. The CDR3 length is 13 residues. CDR1 LNHDA and CDR2 SQIVND come from the germline V gene (reference sequence). CDR3 in DNA: TGTGCCAGTAGTGCGGACAGGGAAGAGACCCAGTACTTC. Its translation: CASSADREETQYF.

This chain connects TRBV9 to TRBJ2-5, with a weak D call TRBD2 (6 bases). Per germline, CDR1 SGDLS and CDR2 YYNGEE. The CDR3 runs to 16 residues. The ends were cut back, 0 bases at V and 2 bases at J, with 14 bases in the middle. As DNA, the CDR3 is TGTGCCAGCAGCGTAGGGGAGCAAGGAGGGCAAGAGACCCAGTACTTC. Translated, it gives CASSVGEQGGQETQYF. The entire variable domain, with the rest obtained from reference TRBV9 and TRBJ2-5, is as follows: DSGVTQTPKHLITATGQRVTLRCSPRSGDLSVYWYQQSLDQGLQFLIQYYNGEERAKGNILERFSAQQFPDLHSELNLSSLELGDSALYFCASSVGEQGGQETQYFGPGTRLLVL.

The table lists this clone with a few counts. V gene TRBV29-1 combines with J gene TRBJ1-2; TRBD1 matches at 7 bases. The CDR3 spans 16 residues. After removal of 6 bases from V and 2 bases from J, the junction contained 15 bases not matched to a gene. From germline, CDR1 is SQVTM and CDR2 ANQGSEA. CDR3: CSVGVGGSGRNYGYTF. The CDR3 DNA reads as TGCAGCGTCGGGGTAGGGGGCTCAGGTCGGAACTATGGCTACACCTTC. Full variable domain (rest looked up from reference TRBV29-1 and TRBJ1-2): SAVISQKPSRDICQRGTSLTIQCQVDSQVTMMFWYRQQPGQSLTLIATANQGSEATYESGFVIDKFPISRPNLTFSTLTVSNMSPEDSSIYLCSVGVGGSGRNYGYTFGSGTRLTVV.

The chain has TRBV6-5 and TRBJ2-3; TRBD1 might be the D (7 bases). CDR1 MNHEY and CDR2 SVGAGI come from the germline V gene. This CDR3 spans 14 amino acids. Trimming removed 3 bases at V and 3 bases at J, with 10 bases between. CDR3 sequence reads: CASSYAGGTDTQYF. CDR3 coding DNA: TGTGCCAGCAGTTATGCAGGGGGGACAGATACGCAGTATTTT.

In its sample, this clone was seen a few times. The rearrangement uses TRBV19 and TRBJ1-2, with D perhaps matching TRBD1 (5 bases). Germline V lookup: CDR1 LNHDA, CDR2 SQIVND (reference sequence). The V end was cut by 0 bases, the J end by 4 bases, with 12 bases between. The CDR3 has 15 residues. The CDR3 is CASSIDRDSSYGYTF. The CDR3 coding sequence is TGTGCCAGTAGTATAGACCGGGACTCCAGCTATGGCTACACCTTC.

This clone turned up a few times. The rearrangement uses TRBV19 and TRBJ2-6; TRBD1 aligns across 8 bases. CDR1 and CDR2 (germline): LNHDA, SQIVND (reference sequence). The CDR3 has 15 amino acids. The J segment lost 4 bases and the V segment lost 4 bases, leaving 3 bases of the junction unmatched. CDR3 loop: CASSRTGTGANVLTF. CDR3 DNA: TGTGCCAGTAGTAGGACAGGGACAGGGGCCAACGTCCTGACTTTC.

The table lists this clone with a few counts. This chain connects TRBV7-2 to TRBJ1-3; weak D call: TRBD1 (6 bases). CDR1 SGHTA and CDR2 FQGNSA come from the germline V gene. Trimming removed 2 bases from V and 8 bases from J, with 13 bases in between. The CDR3 totals 14 residues. CDR3 protein: CASSLTQGRHTIYF. The CDR3 bases are TGTGCCAGCAGCTTAACACAGGGTCGACACACCATATATTTT. Variable domain in full (rest from reference TRBV7-2 and TRBJ1-3): GAGVSQSPSNKVTEKGKDVELRCDPISGHTALYWYRQSLGQGLEFLIYFQGNSAPDKSGLPSDRFSAERTGGSVSTLTIQRTQQEDSAVYLCASSLTQGRHTIYFGEGSWLTVV.

The chain recombines TRBV7-3 with TRBJ1-2; TRBD1 is a possible D gene (5 bases). The CDR3 has 18 amino acids. V was pared by 2 bases and J by 5 bases, with 24 bases between. Germline V CDR1 and CDR2: SGHTA, FQGTGA. CDR3 nucleotides: TGTGCCAGCAGCTTAGAGGCACGGTCCAGGGCCGGACATTATGGCTACACCTTC. Its translation: CASSLEARSRAGHYGYTF. Full variable domain (outside the CDR3, taken from reference TRBV7-3 and TRBJ1-2): GAGVSQTPSNKVTEKGKYVELRCDPISGHTALYWYRQSLGQGPEFLIYFQGTGAADDSGLPNDRFFAVRPEGSVSTLKIQRTERGDSAVYLCASSLEARSRAGHYGYTFGSGTRLTVV.

This clone was detected a few times. V gene TRBV30 combines with J gene TRBJ2-2; 10 nucleotides agree with TRBD2. The V segment lost 3 bases and the J segment 4 bases; nucleotides outside the gene matches: 2. Germline values: CDR1 GTSNPN, CDR2 SVGIG (reference sequence). The CDR3 contains 14 residues. In DNA form, the CDR3 reads TGTGCCTGGAGGAGGACTAGCGGCACCGGGGAGCTGTTTTTT. This sequence encodes CAWRRTSGTGELFF.

This clone was found once. This chain joins TRBV10-3 and TRBJ2-1, with TRBD2 matching over 9 bases. Per germline, CDR1 ENHRY and CDR2 SYGVKD. This CDR3 comprises 15 residues. V lost 4 bases, J lost 4 bases, and 5 bases stayed unmatched. The DNA of the CDR3 is TGTGCCATCAGTGCCTTAGCGGGGGAGTACAATGAGCAGTTCTTC. Translating gives CAISALAGEYNEQFF.

The chain joins TRBV5-4 to TRBJ2-1, with 13 bases identical to TRBD2. Germline CDR1 SGHNT, CDR2 YYREEE (reference sequence). The CDR3 is 16 residues long. J lost 10 bases, V lost 5 bases, and 12 bases had no gene match. CDR3 DNA sequence: TGTGCCAGCAGACGACATTGTACTAGCGGGAGGGCCGAGCAGTTCTTC. This translates into CASRRHCTSGRAEQFF. Variable domain in full (rest from reference TRBV5-4 and TRBJ2-1): ETGVTQSPTHLIKTRGQQVTLRCSSQSGHNTVSWYQQALGQGPQFIFQYYREEENGRGNFPPRFSGLQFPNYSSELNVNALELDDSALYLCASRRHCTSGRAEQFFGPGTRLTVL.

The V call is TRBV19, the J call TRBJ2-4; TRBD2 aligns across 8 bases. J lost 7 bases, V lost 3 bases, and 5 bases had no gene match. CDR3 length: 14 residues. Germline-derived CDR1 and CDR2 are LNHDA and SQIVND (reference sequence). The CDR3 is CASSIPGLENIQYF. The CDR3 DNA is TGTGCCAGTAGTATTCCGGGACTAGAGAACATTCAGTACTTC. Combining the CDR3 with reference TRBV19 and TRBJ2-4 gives the whole variable domain DGGITQSPKYLFRKEGQNVTLSCEQNLNHDAMYWYRQDPGQGLRLIYYSQIVNDFQKGDIAEGYSVSREKKESFPLTVTSAQKNPTAFYLCASSIPGLENIQYFGAGTRLSVL.

The chain recombines TRBV5-1 with TRBJ2-6; 8 positions agree with TRBD1. Germline V lookup: CDR1 SGHRS, CDR2 YFSETQ. Trimming removed 0 bases from V and 3 bases from J; junction bases left unmatched: 5. The CDR3 has 17 residues. The CDR3 nucleotides read TGCGCCAGCAGCTTGGGGCAGGGGGCAGGTGGGGCCAACGTCCTGACTTTC. Translating it yields CASSLGQGAGGANVLTF.

This chain's CDR3 is CASSPSGTGKTDGYTF. The CDR3 region has the DNA TGTGCCAGCTCACCTTCCGGGACAGGGAAAACGGATGGCTACACCTTC. The chain couples TRBV18 to TRBJ1-2; 9 positions agree with TRBD1. There are 16 residues in the CDR3. CDR1 and CDR2 from the germline V gene are KGHSH and LQKENI. V was clipped by 3 bases and J by 6 bases; unmatched bases: 11.

There are a few counts of this clone. Mismatch with germline at one junction end may stem from a read error. This rearrangement joins TRBV6-4 to TRBJ2-5; 9 nucleotides align to TRBD1. The CDR3 is 24 residues long. CDR1 and CDR2 (germline): MRHNA, SNTAGT. CDR3 loop: CASSDSGACGTGTFGGQSKETQYF. CDR3 bases: TGTGCCAGCAGCGACTCGGGGGCGTGTGGGACAGGGACGTTTGGGGGACAGTCGAAGGAGACCCAGTACTTC.

In its sample, this clone was seen a few times. The rearrangement links TRBV19 to TRBJ2-2; 9 nucleotides match TRBD1. The CDR3 totals 15 residues. With V trimmed by 4 bases and J by 5 bases, 5 bases remained unmatched. Germline lookup yields CDR1 LNHDA and CDR2 SQIVND (reference sequence). The CDR3, as DNA: TGTGCCAGTAGTAGGGACAGGGAAGTTACCGGGGAGCTGTTTTTT. Its protein is CASSRDREVTGELFF.

The V and J genes are TRBV7-2 and TRBJ2-3, with TRBD1 identical over 8 bases. V was clipped by 5 bases and J by 2 bases; unmatched bases: 9. The CDR3 runs to 16 residues. The germline V gene encodes CDR1 SGHTA and CDR2 FQGNSA. The CDR3 bases are TGTGCCAGCAGCACCCGGGACAGGCCAACCACAGATACGCAGTATTTT. Translation gives CASSTRDRPTTDTQYF.

The V call is TRBV9, the J call TRBJ2-3, with D possibly being TRBD2 (6 bases). The CDR3 contains 14 residues. V gave up 4 bases and J gave up 3 bases, with 12 bases separating them. The germline V gene encodes CDR1 SGDLS and CDR2 YYNGEE. In DNA form, the CDR3 reads TGTGCCAGCAGCACTGCGGGGCAGACAGATACGCAGTATTTT. Its translation: CASSTAGQTDTQYF.

The genes are TRBV11-3 and TRBJ2-7, with 10 nucleotides matching TRBD2. V gave up 7 bases and J gave up 7 bases; unmatched junction bases: 10. Germline lookup yields CDR1 SGHNT and CDR2 YENEEA. This CDR3 comprises 14 residues. CDR3: CASTCLAGVREQYF. CDR3 DNA: TGTGCCAGCACCTGTCTAGCGGGAGTACGGGAGCAGTACTTC. Variable domain in full (rest from reference TRBV11-3 and TRBJ2-7): EAGVVQSPRYKIIEKKQPVAFWCNPISGHNTLYWYLQNLGQGPELLIRYENEEAVDDSQLPKDRFSAERLKGVDSTLKIQPAELGDSAVYLCASTCLAGVREQYFGPGTRLTVT.

This clone was seen a handful of times. The chain couples TRBV5-1 to TRBJ1-1; TRBD1 aligns across 7 bases. The CDR3 extends over 14 amino acids. The V segment lost 0 bases and the J segment 8 bases; nucleotides outside the gene matches: 7. Germline-derived CDR1 and CDR2 are SGHRS and YFSETQ. CDR3 DNA: TGCGCCAGCAGCTTGGAAGGGGGACAGTTCGAAGCTTTCTTT. Amino acids: CASSLEGGQFEAFF.